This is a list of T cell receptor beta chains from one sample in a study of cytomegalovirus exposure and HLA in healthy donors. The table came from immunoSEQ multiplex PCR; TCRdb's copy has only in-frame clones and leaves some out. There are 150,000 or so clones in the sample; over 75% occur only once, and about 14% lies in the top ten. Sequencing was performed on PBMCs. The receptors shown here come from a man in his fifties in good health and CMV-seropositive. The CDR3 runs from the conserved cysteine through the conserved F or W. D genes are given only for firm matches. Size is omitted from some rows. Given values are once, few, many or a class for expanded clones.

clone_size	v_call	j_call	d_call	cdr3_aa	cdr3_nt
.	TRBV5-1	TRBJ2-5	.	CASSLSWLETQHF	TGCGCCAGCAGCTTGTCCTGGCTGGAGACCCAGCACTTC
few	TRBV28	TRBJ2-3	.	CASSFVRVSTDTQYF	TGTGCCAGCAGTTTTGTCAGGGTTAGCACAGATACGCAGTATTTT
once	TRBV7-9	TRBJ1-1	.	CASSPTEPLEAFF	TGTGCCAGCAGCCCGACAGAGCCGCTTGAAGCTTTCTTT
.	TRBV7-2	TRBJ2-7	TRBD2	CASSLAPSGGAHEQYF	TGTGCCAGCAGCTTAGCGCCTAGCGGGGGGGCCCACGAGCAGTACTTC
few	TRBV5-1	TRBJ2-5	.	CASSFRYQETQYF	TGCGCCAGCAGCTTTAGATACCAAGAGACCCAGTACTTC
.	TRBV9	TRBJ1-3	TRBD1	CASSTRTGGGNTIYF	TGTGCCAGCAGCACCCGGACAGGGGGTGGAAACACCATATATTTT
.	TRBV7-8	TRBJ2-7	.	CASSLDREGEQYF	TGTGCCAGCAGCTTAGACAGGGAGGGCGAGCAGTACTTC
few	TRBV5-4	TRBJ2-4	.	CASSSVQTDLAKNIQYF	TGTGCCAGCAGCTCTGTTCAGACAGACTTAGCCAAAAACATTCAGTACTTC
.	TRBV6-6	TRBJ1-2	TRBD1	CASRQGTNYGYTF	TGTGCCAGCAGACAGGGGACTAACTATGGCTACACCTTC
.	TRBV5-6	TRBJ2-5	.	CASSLTQGMYQETQYF	TGTGCCAGCAGCTTGACCCAGGGGATGTACCAAGAGACCCAGTACTTC
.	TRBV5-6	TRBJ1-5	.	CATPRAQHF	TGTGCCACCCCTCGGGCCCAGCATTTT
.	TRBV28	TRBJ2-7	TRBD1	CASTTGQRYEQYF	TGTGCCAGCACTACGGGACAGCGCTACGAGCAGTACTTC
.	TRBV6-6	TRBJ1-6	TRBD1	CASSPSGTGGLPLHF	TGTGCCAGCAGCCCGTCCGGGACAGGGGGCTTACCCCTCCACTTT
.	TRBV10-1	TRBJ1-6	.	CASSDELSYNSPLHF	TGCGCCAGCAGTGATGAACTCTCCTATAATTCACCCCTCCACTTT
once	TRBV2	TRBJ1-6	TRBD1	CASSKGGSSYNSPLHF	TGTGCCAGCAGTAAAGGGGGCTCCTCCTATAATTCACCCCTCCACTTT
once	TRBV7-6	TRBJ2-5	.	CASSSFGTQYF	TGTGCCAGCAGCTCATTCGGGACCCAGTACTTC
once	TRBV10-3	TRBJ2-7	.	CAISEGQLYEQYF	TGTGCCATCAGTGAGGGACAGCTCTACGAGCAGTACTTC
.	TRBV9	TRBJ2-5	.	CASSVGVRGGETQYF	TGTGCCAGCAGCGTAGGGGTGAGGGGGGGTGAGACCCAGTACTTC
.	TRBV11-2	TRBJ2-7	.	CASSWGRGGEQYF	TGTGCCAGCAGCTGGGGAAGGGGCGGCGAGCAGTACTTC
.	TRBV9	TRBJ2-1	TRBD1	CASSVTGASYNEQFF	TGTGCCAGCAGCGTCACAGGGGCCTCATACAATGAGCAGTTCTTC
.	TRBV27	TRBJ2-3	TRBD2	CASSSLSGGENTDTQYF	TGTGCCAGCAGTTCCCTTAGCGGGGGGGAGAACACAGATACGCAGTATTTT
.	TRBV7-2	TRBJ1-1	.	CASSLGDSTEAFF	TGTGCCAGCAGCTTAGGGGACTCCACTGAAGCTTTCTTT
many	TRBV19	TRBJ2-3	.	CASSYLTDTQYF	TGTGCCAGTAGTTACCTAACAGATACGCAGTATTTT
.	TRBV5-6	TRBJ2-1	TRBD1	CASLGQGRGEQFF	TGTGCCAGCCTTGGACAGGGGCGGGGTGAGCAGTTCTTC
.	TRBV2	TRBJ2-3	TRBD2	CASSDRLAGITDTQYF	TGTGCCAGCAGTGACCGGCTAGCGGGGATCACAGATACGCAGTATTTT
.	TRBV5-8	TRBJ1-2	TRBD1	CASSLFYSWATGSKDGYTF	TGTGCCAGCAGCTTGTTTTATTCCTGGGCGACAGGGTCGAAGGATGGCTACACCTTC
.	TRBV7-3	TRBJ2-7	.	CASSLAAAGGEQYF	TGTGCCAGCAGCTTGGCGGCGGCCGGAGGAGAGCAGTACTTC
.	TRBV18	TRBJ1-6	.	CASSPGNPGNSPLHF	TGTGCCAGCTCACCAGGGAACCCAGGGAACTCACCCCTCCACTTT
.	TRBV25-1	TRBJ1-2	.	CASSELGVDGYTF	TGTGCCAGCAGTGAATTGGGCGTCGATGGCTACACCTTC
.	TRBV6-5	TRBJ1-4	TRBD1	CASGRTGGVNEKLFF	TGTGCCAGCGGGAGGACAGGAGGAGTTAATGAAAAACTGTTTTTT
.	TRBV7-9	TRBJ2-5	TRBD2	CASSLPRGETETQYF	TGTGCCAGCAGCTTACCCCGGGGGGAAACAGAGACCCAGTACTTC
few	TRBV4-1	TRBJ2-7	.	CASSRTLGQGPFSYEQYF	TGCGCCAGCAGCCGAACCTTAGGGCAGGGCCCTTTCTCCTACGAGCAGTACTTC
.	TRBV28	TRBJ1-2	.	CASSLETGGYTF	TGTGCCAGCAGTTTAGAAACCGGGGGCTACACCTTC
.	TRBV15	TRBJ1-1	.	CATVLAGWNTEAFF	TGTGCCACCGTGCTAGCAGGTTGGAACACTGAAGCTTTCTTT
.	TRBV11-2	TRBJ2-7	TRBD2	CASSLSGAYEQYF	TGTGCCAGCAGCCTCAGCGGGGCCTACGAGCAGTACTTC
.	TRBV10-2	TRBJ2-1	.	CASRMTGLINEQFF	TGCGCCAGCAGGATGACCGGACTTATCAATGAGCAGTTCTTC
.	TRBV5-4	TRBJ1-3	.	CASSPGGPNYGGNTIYF	TGTGCCAGCAGCCCCGGGGGGCCTAACTACGGAGGAAACACCATATATTTT
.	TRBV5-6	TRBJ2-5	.	CASSLFRRETQYF	TGTGCCAGCAGCTTGTTCAGGAGGGAGACCCAGTACTTC
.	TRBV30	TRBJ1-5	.	CAWSYGGVQPQHF	TGTGCCTGGAGTTACGGGGGGGTCCAGCCCCAGCATTTT
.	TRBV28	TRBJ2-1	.	CASSHRQAGVNEQFF	TGTGCCAGCTCCCATCGACAGGCTGGGGTCAATGAGCAGTTCTTC
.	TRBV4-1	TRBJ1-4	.	CASSPNGGGEKLFF	TGCGCCAGCAGCCCCAACGGCGGTGGTGAAAAACTGTTTTTT
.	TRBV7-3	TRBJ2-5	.	CASSSTGRGTQYF	TGTGCCAGCAGCTCGACAGGCCGGGGGACCCAGTACTTC
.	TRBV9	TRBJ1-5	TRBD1	CASSSGGGDNQSQHF	TGTGCCAGCAGTTCAGGGGGAGGAGACAATCAGTCCCAGCATTTT
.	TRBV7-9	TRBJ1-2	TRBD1	CASDDRAGF	TGTGCCAGCGACGACAGGGCCGGATTC
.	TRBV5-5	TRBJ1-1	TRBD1	CASSYTGELDTEAFF	TGTGCCAGCAGCTATACAGGGGAACTGGACACTGAAGCTTTCTTT
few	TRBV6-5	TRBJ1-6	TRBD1	CASSYSGTVNLPLHF	TGTGCCAGCAGTTACTCCGGGACAGTGAATTTGCCCCTCCACTTT
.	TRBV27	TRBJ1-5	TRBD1	CASSLSGTESSNQPQHF	TGTGCCAGCAGTTTATCCGGGACAGAGTCCAGCAATCAGCCCCAGCATTTT
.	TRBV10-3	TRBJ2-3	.	CAIGHEPGTDTQYF	TGTGCCATTGGACACGAGCCGGGCACAGATACGCAGTATTTT